The 5 T cell receptor beta chains presented below share a single source sample, sequenced in a study of blood T cell repertoires in COVID-19. Libraries were prepared by immunoSEQ multiplex PCR; TCRdb keeps only in-frame clonotypes and omits some of them. The data hold 150,000 or so clones, with over 75% observed a single time. Material for sequencing was PBMCs or T cells enriched from blood (not recorded which). These receptors were obtained from a woman aged 40-49 years with acute COVID-19.

CDR3 sequence (DNA): TGTGCCATCAGCACCGGGACAGGGAATAGCAATCAGCCCCAGCATTTT. Residues: CAISTGTGNSNQPQHF. The gene calls are TRBV10-3 and TRBJ1-5; 9 positions agree with TRBD1. Germline V gene lookup returns CDR1 ENHRY and CDR2 SYGVKD. The ends lost 6 bases at V and 0 bases at J; junction bases unmatched: 6. The CDR3 runs 16 residues.

This clone came up a few times. V gene TRBV4-1 combines with J gene TRBJ2-3; TRBD2 might be the D (6 bases). The CDR3 loop spans 17 amino acids. Germline CDR1 is MGHRA and CDR2 is YSYEKL. Trimming took off 1 base at V and 2 bases at J, with 16 bases between the two ends. CDR3 in amino acids: CASSQVTGTGTTDTQYF. As DNA, the CDR3 is TGCGCCAGCAGCCAAGTGACCGGGACTGGCACCACAGATACGCAGTATTTT.

The J gene is TRBJ2-2, the V gene TRBV21-1; TRBD2, the D gene given by the table, was not confirmed from the DNA. TRBV21-1 represents a pseudogene. The CDR3 consists of 19 residues. The CDR3 DNA sequence: TGTGCCAGCAGCAAAGTACTAGCGGGAAGGAAAATTTTGACCGGGGAGCTGTTTTTT. Translating gives CASSKVLAGRKILTGELFF.

Only a few counts were recorded for this clone. CDR3 amino acids: CASSPGLGRYEQYV. The CDR3 DNA follows: TGTGCCAGCAGTCCGGGACTCGGACGCTACGAGCAGTACGTC. The rearrangement uses TRBV3-1 (or the pseudogene TRBV3-2) and TRBJ2-7; TRBD2 is a possible D gene (6 bases). The CDR3 has 14 residues. Germline V gene sequence: CDR1 LGHDT, CDR2 YNNKEL (reference sequence). With 6 bases removed from V and 3 bases from J, the gap between germline ends came to 15 bases.

The rearrangement links TRBV25-1 to TRBJ2-2, with 7 bases aligning to TRBD1. Germline assignment: CDR1 MGHDK and CDR2 SYGVNS. V lost 6 bases, J lost 4 bases, and 8 bases stayed unmatched. This CDR3 is built from 15 residues. The CDR3 bases are TGTGCCAGCAGCTTGACAGGGTTGGGCACCGGGGAGCTGTTTTTT. Protein sequence: CASSLTGLGTGELFF.